One and the same sample provided the 15 T cell receptor beta chains below, sequenced in a study of cytomegalovirus exposure and HLA in healthy donors. In the PCR, 60 Vbeta and 13 Jbeta primers were used. The data were produced by immunoSEQ multiplex PCR, yet TCRdb's version contains in-frame clones alone and is incomplete. This table has about 130,000 clones, over 60% appearing once. The sequencing sample was made of PBMCs. The receptors here all came from a human donor in good health.

The chain combines TRBV4-2 with TRBJ1-5; maybe TRBD1 (6 bases). The germline V gene encodes CDR1 LGHNA and CDR2 YNFKEQ. The CDR3 spans 17 residues. Trimming took 1 base from V and 4 from J, leaving 17 bases between them. The CDR3 nucleotides read TGTGCCAGCAGCCAAGTGGGGTGGGGGCGATCGAATCAGCCCCAGCATTTT. This gives the protein CASSQVGWGRSNQPQHF.

V usage is TRBV10-3 and J usage is TRBJ2-2, with D perhaps TRBD2 (6 bases). This CDR3 is built from 13 residues. V lost 0 bases to trimming and J lost 15 bases, with 14 bases between them. Looked up from germline, CDR1 is ENHRY and CDR2 is SYGVKD. CDR3 coding DNA: TGTGCCATCAGTGAGTCCCAGGGAGGCGATATGTTTTTT. Encoded protein: CAISESQGGDMFF.

This chain links TRBV9 with TRBJ2-1, with TRBD2 as a possible D gene (7 bases). With 0 bases removed from V and 10 bases from J, the gap between germline ends came to 20 bases. The CDR3 consists of 16 residues. Germline CDR1 is SGDLS and CDR2 is YYNGEE. CDR3 DNA: TGTGCCAGCAGCGTAGATGGTGGGGGGGCCTTTCGAGAGCAGTTCTTC. This encodes CASSVDGGGAFREQFF.

The chain joins TRBV28 to TRBJ1-3; possible D gene TRBD1, 5 bases. The V end was cut by 7 bases, the J end by 2 bases, with 18 bases between. Germline CDR1 is MDHEN and CDR2 is SYDVKM. The CDR3 is 16 residues long. The CDR3 is CASTPPLGAAGNTIYF. The DNA for the CDR3 is TGTGCCAGCACCCCCCCCTTAGGGGCAGCTGGAAACACCATATATTTT.

V gene TRBV6-6 combines with J gene TRBJ1-1; no clear D gene. CDR1 is MNHNY, CDR2 SVGAGI, per germline (reference sequence). Deletions cut 8 bases from V and 4 bases from J, with 14 bases between. This CDR3 region has 13 residues. CDR3 in DNA: TGTGCCAGCGCCACCCGGTCGGGCACTGAAGCTTTCTTT. It codes for CASATRSGTEAFF.

This clone appeared a single time. This chain links TRBV2 with TRBJ2-7; D uncertain. The germline V gene has CDR1 SNHLY and CDR2 FYNNEI. The CDR3 length is 12 residues. Trimming removed 3 bases at V and 2 bases at J, with 5 bases between. For the CDR3, the DNA is TGTGCCAGCAGTGATCCAGCCTACGAGCAGTACTTC. Protein sequence: CASSDPAYEQYF.

A note on this clone: The junction does not match germline at one end; this may be a read error. The chain links TRBV7-9 to TRBJ1-2; no clear D. Germline assignment: CDR1 SEHNR and CDR2 FQNEAQ (reference sequence). The CDR3 extends over 17 amino acids. The chain's CDR3 is CSSSLAAAPRADYGYTF. The CDR3 coding sequence is TGTTCCAGCAGCTTAGCGGCGGCCCCGAGGGCTGACTATGGCTACACCTTC.

This chain uses TRBV30 with TRBJ2-7; TRBD1 is a possible D gene (6 bases). This CDR3 is 16 amino acids long. Germline V CDR1 and CDR2: GTSNPN, SVGIG (reference sequence). Deletions cut 4 bases from V and 6 bases from J, with 25 bases between. The CDR3 region is CAWNRDNRDPRFEQYF. The DNA of the CDR3 is TGTGCCTGGAACCGAGATAACAGGGATCCCCGCTTCGAGCAGTACTTC.

This rearrangement joins TRBV7-2 to TRBJ2-2, with TRBD1 matching over 9 bases. Unmatched junction bases numbered 5, after V lost 2 bases and J lost 1 base. The CDR3 is made up of 17 amino acids. CDR1 is SGHTA, CDR2 FQGNSA, per germline. As DNA, the CDR3 is TGTGCCAGCAGCTTAACTACAGGGGGCTGGAACACCGGGGAGCTGTTTTTT. It specifies CASSLTTGGWNTGELFF.

The table lists this clone with a few counts. The chain carries TRBV7-8 and TRBJ2-7, with 7 bases fitting TRBD1. This CDR3 spans 13 amino acids. Germline trimming cut 5 bases from V and 3 bases from J; bases unmatched to any gene: 4. Germline loops: CDR1 SGHVS, CDR2 FQNEAQ. CDR3 nucleotides: TGTGCCAGCAGCGTTACAGGGGACTACGAGCAGTACTTC. Amino acid sequence: CASSVTGDYEQYF. Drawing the rest from reference TRBV7-8 and TRBJ2-7, the complete variable domain is GAGVSQSPRYKVAKRGQDVALRCDPISGHVSLFWYQQALGQGPEFLTYFQNEAQLDKSGLPSDRFFAERPEGSVSTLKIQRTQQEDSAVYLCASSVTGDYEQYFGPGTRLTVT.

This clone was recorded a few times. The chain is built from TRBV7-8 and TRBJ2-3; 8 bases agree with TRBD1. The germline V gene has CDR1 SGHVS and CDR2 FQNEAQ. The CDR3 has 12 residues. With V trimmed by 8 bases and J by 6 bases, 4 bases remained unmatched. Written as DNA, the CDR3 is TGTGCCAGCCGGACAGGGTTGGATACGCAGTATTTT. Protein: CASRTGLDTQYF.

The chain employs TRBV2 and TRBJ2-7, with TRBD1 matching over 10 bases. V gave up 8 bases and J gave up 3 bases; unmatched junction bases: 10. Germline CDR1 is SNHLY and CDR2 is FYNNEI. The CDR3 is made up of 15 amino acids. CDR3 sequence: CASRDRGVGYYEQYF. CDR3 nucleotides: TGTGCCAGCCGGGACAGGGGCGTTGGGTACTACGAGCAGTACTTC.

CDR3 sequence: CASRDLKQFF. Here the CDR3 DNA reads TGTGCCAGCAGGGACTTAAAGCAGTTCTTC. V is TRBV6-1 and J is TRBJ2-1, with D perhaps matching TRBD2 (5 bases). With 6 bases removed from V and 11 bases from J, the gap between germline ends came to 8 bases. The CDR3 loop spans 10 amino acids. Germline assignment: CDR1 MNHNS and CDR2 SASEGT.

V usage is TRBV29-1 and J usage is TRBJ2-1; 15 bases match TRBD2. Germline V gene data show CDR1 as SQVTM and CDR2 as ANQGSEA. The CDR3 runs to 19 residues. J gave up 3 bases and V 5 bases, and 14 bases lay outside the gene matches. CDR3 coding DNA: TGCAGCGTTATCCTGGGAGGGACTAGCGGGGGGAGGGGCTACAATGAGCAGTTCTTC. It is translated as CSVILGGTSGGRGYNEQFF.

The CDR3 coding sequence is TGTGCCACCAGCAGAGGGACAGGGGGTAATCAGCCCCAGCATTTT. Encoded protein: CATSRGTGGNQPQHF. The rearrangement links TRBV15 to TRBJ1-5; 10 positions match TRBD1. This CDR3 has 15 amino acids. J was trimmed by 4 bases and V by 1 base; bases with no gene match: 1. Germline CDR1 LNHNV, CDR2 YYDKDF (reference sequence).